A single sample gave rise to the 24 T cell receptor beta chains below, sequenced in a study of blood T cells in healthy people across ages. Next came a second PCR, run for 7 to 11 cycles, which used a sample-barcoded 5' primer along with a J-beta primer mix. TCRdb recomputed calls from the 5' RACE reads with MiXCR, one row per CDR3 protein. The sample includes roughly 1.4 million distinct CDR3 sequences, approximately 63% of them seen just once. The specimen sequenced was blood. These receptors were collected from a man aged 18-30 years in good health.

J is TRBJ1-2 and V is TRBV4-1, with D possibly TRBD1 on 5 matching bases. Germline V gene sequence: CDR1 MGHRA, CDR2 YSYEKL. The V end was cut by 1 base, the J end by 1 base, with 10 bases between. This CDR3 region has 15 residues. CDR3 protein: CASSQVSDSNYGYTF. In DNA, the CDR3 is TGCGCCAGCAGCCAAGTAAGCGACAGTAACTATGGCTACACCTTC.

This clonotype was recorded a few times. The chain uses TRBV27 and TRBJ2-3; perhaps TRBD1 as D (6 bases). This CDR3 region has 14 residues. V lost 5 bases to trimming and J lost 2 bases, with 11 bases between them. The germline V gene has CDR1 MNHEY and CDR2 SMNVEV (reference sequence). The CDR3 DNA is TGTGCCAGCAGTAAAGGGGGATCCACAGATACGCAGTATTTT. It translates to CASSKGGSTDTQYF.

The rearrangement links TRBV27 to TRBJ2-3; 8 positions match TRBD2. After removal of 10 bases from V and 5 bases from J, the junction contained 11 bases not matched to a gene. The germline V gene has CDR1 MNHEY and CDR2 SMNVEV (reference sequence). CDR3 length: 14 amino acids. The CDR3 DNA reads as TGTGCCACACGCACCGGGACTAGTGGAGATACGCAGTATTTT. This gives the protein CATRTGTSGDTQYF.

In nucleotides, the CDR3 is TGTGCCAGCAGTGAATATGGGACAGGGGTAGAAGCTTTCTTT. Translated: CASSEYGTGVEAFF. V usage is TRBV6-1 and J usage is TRBJ1-1, with 10 bases lining up with TRBD1. In germline, CDR1 is MNHNS, CDR2 SASEGT. The CDR3 totals 14 residues. V was pared by 2 bases and J by 8 bases, with 5 bases of the junction left unmatched.

This clonotype showed up just a few times. The CDR3 DNA reads TGTGCCAGCAGCCAAGCAGCGGGCCTACAAGAGACCCAGTACTTC. Its translation: CASSQAAGLQETQYF. The chain carries TRBV7-6 and TRBJ2-5, with D perhaps TRBD2 (6 bases). The V gene's germline CDR1 is SGHVS and CDR2 FNYEAQ. The CDR3 consists of 15 residues. V was clipped by 5 bases and J by 2 bases, with 15 bases between them.

This clonotype was seen more than once but under ten times. This chain uses TRBV5-1 with TRBJ2-3; D may be TRBD1 (5 bases). Trimming left V 2 bases short and J 4 bases short, with 11 bases between. This CDR3 spans 14 amino acids. CDR1 is SGHRS and CDR2 is YFSETQ in the germline V gene. CDR3: CASSFRQPADTQYF. CDR3 sequence (DNA): TGCGCCAGCAGCTTCCGACAGCCAGCAGATACGCAGTATTTT. Together with reference TRBV5-1 and TRBJ2-3, the CDR3 gives the full variable domain: KAGVTQTPRYLIKTRGQQVTLSCSPISGHRSVSWYQQTPGQGLQFLFEYFSETQRNKGNFPGRFSGRQFSNSRSEMNVSTLELGDSALYLCASSFRQPADTQYFGPGTRLTVL.

This clonotype was observed once. The rearrangement links TRBV7-2 to TRBJ2-5; D gene unclear. This CDR3 region has 13 residues. Trimming left V 2 bases short and J 11 bases short, with 15 bases between. Germline V CDR1 and CDR2: SGHTA, FQGNSA. CDR3 bases: TGTGCCAGCAGCTTATTACATGGAAATGAGCAGTACTTC. Translation gives CASSLLHGNEQYF.

V gene TRBV7-2 combines with J gene TRBJ1-2; D unclear. Trimming shortened V by 3 bases and J by 5 bases, and 10 bases separated the two germline ends. CDR1 SGHTA and CDR2 FQGNSA come from the germline V gene. This CDR3 is built from 13 residues. The CDR3 region is CASSFRTRYGYTF. The CDR3 DNA reads as TGTGCCAGCAGCTTCAGGACCAGATATGGCTACACCTTC.

This clonotype has more than one count but fewer than ten. The chain links TRBV5-1 to TRBJ2-7; possible D gene TRBD1, 5 bases. CDR1 is SGHRS and CDR2 is YFSETQ in the germline V gene. The CDR3 extends over 14 amino acids. V lost 1 base, J lost 3 bases, and 11 bases lay in between. CDR3 region: CASSLPQGGYEQYF. The CDR3 bases are TGCGCCAGCAGCTTGCCGCAGGGTGGCTACGAGCAGTACTTC.

This clonotype was seen more than once but under ten times. The CDR3 protein is CASSQGQTYQETQYF. The CDR3 DNA sequence: TGCGCCAGCAGCCAGGGACAGACGTACCAAGAGACCCAGTACTTC. The chain combines TRBV5-1 with TRBJ2-5; TRBD1 matches at 7 bases. The CDR3 covers 15 residues. The V segment lost 4 bases and the J segment 0 bases; nucleotides outside the gene matches: 6. Germline-derived CDR1 and CDR2 are SGHRS and YFSETQ. Full variable domain (rest looked up from reference TRBV5-1 and TRBJ2-5): KAGVTQTPRYLIKTRGQQVTLSCSPISGHRSVSWYQQTPGQGLQFLFEYFSETQRNKGNFPGRFSGRQFSNSRSEMNVSTLELGDSALYLCASSQGQTYQETQYFGPGTRLLVL.

The gene calls are TRBV29-1 and TRBJ2-7; 9 bases are shared with TRBD1. The V and J ends lost 5 bases and 8 bases, in that order; junction bases with no gene match: 7. This CDR3 is 12 amino acids long. Per germline, CDR1 SQVTM and CDR2 ANQGSEA. As DNA, the CDR3 is TGCAGCGTTTGGGGACAGGGTGCGAAGCAGTACTTC. It translates to CSVWGQGAKQYF.

This chain's CDR3 is CASSFNLAGGGNNEQYF. The CDR3 DNA follows: TGCGCCAGCAGCTTCAACCTAGCGGGGGGCGGGAACAATGAGCAGTACTTC. The chain links TRBV5-1 to TRBJ2-7, with TRBD2 identical over 11 bases. Germline V gene data show CDR1 as SGHRS and CDR2 as YFSETQ. Trimming at V came to 2 bases and at J to 7 bases, leaving 14 bases not matched to a gene. The CDR3 is 17 residues long.

The chain is built from TRBV28 and TRBJ1-1; D unclear. Trimming cost V 6 bases and J 3 bases, with 11 bases left between them. The CDR3 extends over 13 amino acids. Germline CDR1 MDHEN, CDR2 SYDVKM. CDR3 protein: CASRAVEHTEAFF. In DNA, the CDR3 is TGTGCCAGCAGGGCTGTCGAGCACACTGAAGCTTTCTTT. Variable domain in full (rest from reference TRBV28 and TRBJ1-1): DVKVTQSSRYLVKRTGEKVFLECVQDMDHENMFWYRQDPGLGLRLIYFSYDVKMKEKGDIPEGYSVSREKKERFSLILESASTNQTSMYLCASRAVEHTEAFFGQGTRLTVV.

The chain couples TRBV7-9 to TRBJ1-2, with 12 bases identical to TRBD1. The V and J ends lost 1 base and 6 bases, in that order; junction bases with no gene match: 3. The germline V gene encodes CDR1 SEHNR and CDR2 FQNEAQ (reference sequence). This CDR3 is 15 amino acids long. The DNA of the CDR3 is TGTGCCAGCAGCTTAGGGGACAGGGGGCACGATGGCTACACCTTC. Its protein product is CASSLGDRGHDGYTF.

As DNA, the CDR3 is TGCAGCGTTGAATACGGGTCCTACAATGAGCAGTACTTC. Translating gives CSVEYGSYNEQYF. The chain employs TRBV29-1 and TRBJ2-5; D uncertain. Trimming stripped 2 bases from V and 11 bases from J, with 18 bases between. The CDR3 covers 13 residues. Germline assignment: CDR1 SQVTM and CDR2 ANQGSEA.

V is TRBV25-1 and J is TRBJ1-1; the D gene is possibly TRBD1 (6 bases). The germline V gene has CDR1 MGHDK and CDR2 SYGVNS. This CDR3 is built from 13 residues. V was shortened by 3 bases and J by 6 bases, with 11 bases between the two germline ends. The CDR3 region is CASSEGARSEAFF. In DNA, the CDR3 is TGTGCCAGCAGTGAGGGGGCGCGCTCTGAAGCTTTCTTT.

J is TRBJ2-3 and V is TRBV15; no clear D. The CDR3 is 12 amino acids. V lost 1 base and J lost 8, with 7 bases in between. Germline values: CDR1 LNHNV, CDR2 YYDKDF (reference sequence). CDR3 bases: TGTGCCACCAGCAGAGCGGAAGGTACGCAGTATTTT. It specifies CATSRAEGTQYF.

The chain links TRBV4-3 to TRBJ2-2; a weak D match, TRBD1 (5 bases). The CDR3 length is 16 residues. Germline V gene data show CDR1 as LGHNA and CDR2 as YSLEER. V lost 0 bases to trimming and J lost 5 bases, with 13 bases between them. The CDR3 loop is CASSQDTGQLTGELFF. CDR3 DNA: TGCGCCAGCAGCCAAGATACAGGACAACTAACCGGGGAGCTGTTTTTT.

The chain employs TRBV12-3 or TRBV12-4 and TRBJ2-5; 8 bases agree with TRBD1. Unmatched junction bases numbered 5, after V lost 3 bases and J lost 2 bases. The CDR3 is 15 amino acids. For the CDR3, the DNA is TGTGCCAGCAGTTTCCGGACAGGGAGACAAGAGACCCAGTACTTC. The encoded protein is CASSFRTGRQETQYF.

The CDR3 DNA follows: TGTGCCAGCAATCTAAATCCGGGGGACCTTTTCAATGAGCAGTTCTTC. This translates into CASNLNPGDLFNEQFF. This chain joins TRBV12-3 or TRBV12-4 and TRBJ2-1; D is possibly TRBD2 (6 bases). The CDR3 consists of 16 residues. The V end was cut by 7 bases, the J end by 6 bases, with 22 bases between.

The chain combines TRBV11-2 with TRBJ2-7; possible D gene TRBD2, 5 bases. Germline values: CDR1 SGHAT, CDR2 FQNNGV. Trimming removed 0 bases at V and 0 bases at J, with 21 bases between. CDR3 length equals 19 residues. The CDR3 loop is CASSLDLGGWAGSSYEQYF. The DNA for the CDR3 is TGTGCCAGCAGCTTAGATTTAGGTGGATGGGCGGGTAGCTCCTACGAGCAGTACTTC.

V and J are TRBV4-1 and TRBJ2-7, with D unresolved. CDR1 and CDR2 (germline): MGHRA, YSYEKL. The CDR3 loop spans 15 amino acids. Trimming stripped 2 bases from V and 0 bases from J, with 11 bases between. CDR3 region: CASSQTLKSSYEQYF. The CDR3 coding sequence is TGCGCCAGCAGCCAAACCCTGAAGAGCTCCTACGAGCAGTACTTC.

V usage is TRBV27 and J usage is TRBJ2-3; D is possibly TRBD2 (5 bases). V was clipped by 8 bases and J by 6 bases, with 15 bases between them. Germline V gene data show CDR1 as MNHEY and CDR2 as SMNVEV (reference sequence). The CDR3 sequence is 13 residues long. The CDR3 region is CASAGNAADTQYF. The CDR3 DNA follows: TGTGCCAGCGCCGGGAACGCTGCGGATACGCAGTATTTT.

This clonotype was picked up a small number of times. J is TRBJ2-1 and V is TRBV20-1, with unresolved D. The V end lost 3 bases, the J end lost 4 bases, and 7 bases lay between the germline ends. Germline values: CDR1 DFQATT, CDR2 SNEGSKA (reference sequence). The CDR3 sequence is 12 residues long. This CDR3 is CSASGIYNEQFF. CDR3 coding DNA: TGCAGTGCTAGTGGTATTTACAATGAGCAGTTCTTC.